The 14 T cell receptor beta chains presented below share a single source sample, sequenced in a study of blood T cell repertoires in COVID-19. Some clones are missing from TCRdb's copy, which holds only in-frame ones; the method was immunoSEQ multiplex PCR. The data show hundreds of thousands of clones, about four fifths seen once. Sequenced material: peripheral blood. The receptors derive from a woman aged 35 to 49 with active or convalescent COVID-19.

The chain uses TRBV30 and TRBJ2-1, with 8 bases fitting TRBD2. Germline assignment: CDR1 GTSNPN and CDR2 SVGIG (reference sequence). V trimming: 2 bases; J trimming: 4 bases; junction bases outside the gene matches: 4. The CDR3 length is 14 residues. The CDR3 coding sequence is TGTGCCTGGAGTCAACTAGCGGCTTACAATGAGCAGTTCTTC. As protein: CAWSQLAAYNEQFF.

The CDR3 nucleotides read TGTGCCAGCAGTGACGGGACAGAGAGCAATCAGCCCCAGCATTTT. Amino acids: CASSDGTESNQPQHF. The chain uses TRBV2 and TRBJ1-5, with 7 positions matching TRBD1. The V gene's germline CDR1 is SNHLY and CDR2 FYNNEI. The CDR3 spans 15 residues. Unmatched junction bases numbered 3, after V lost 3 bases and J lost 1 base.

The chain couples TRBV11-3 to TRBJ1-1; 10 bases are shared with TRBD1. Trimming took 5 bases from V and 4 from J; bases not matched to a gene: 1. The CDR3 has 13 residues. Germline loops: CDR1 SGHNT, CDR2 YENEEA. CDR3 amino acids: CASSGTGVTEAFF. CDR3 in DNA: TGTGCCAGCAGCGGGACAGGGGTCACTGAAGCTTTCTTT.

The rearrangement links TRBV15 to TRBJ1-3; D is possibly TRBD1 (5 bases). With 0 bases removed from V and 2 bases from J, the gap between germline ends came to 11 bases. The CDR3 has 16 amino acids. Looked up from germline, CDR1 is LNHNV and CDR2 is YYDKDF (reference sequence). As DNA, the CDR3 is TGTGCCACCAGCAGAGATTTGGGACTCCCTGGAAACACCATATATTTT. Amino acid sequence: CATSRDLGLPGNTIYF.

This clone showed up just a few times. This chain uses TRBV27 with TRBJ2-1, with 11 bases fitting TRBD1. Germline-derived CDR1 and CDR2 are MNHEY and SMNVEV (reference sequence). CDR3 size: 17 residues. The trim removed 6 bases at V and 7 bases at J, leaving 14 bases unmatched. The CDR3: CASSRDRGDSVQNEQFF. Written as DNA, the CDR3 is TGTGCCAGCAGCAGGGACAGGGGGGATAGCGTACAGAATGAGCAGTTCTTC.

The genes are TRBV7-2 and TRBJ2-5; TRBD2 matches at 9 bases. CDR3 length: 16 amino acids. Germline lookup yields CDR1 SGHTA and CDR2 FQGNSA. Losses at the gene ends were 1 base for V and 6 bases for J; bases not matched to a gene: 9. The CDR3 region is CASSLGVAGAGKTQYF. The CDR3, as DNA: TGTGCCAGCAGCTTAGGGGTAGCGGGAGCGGGCAAGACCCAGTACTTC. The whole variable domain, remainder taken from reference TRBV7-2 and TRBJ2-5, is GAGVSQSPSNKVTEKGKDVELRCDPISGHTALYWYRQSLGQGLEFLIYFQGNSAPDKSGLPSDRFSAERTGGSVSTLTIQRTQQEDSAVYLCASSLGVAGAGKTQYFGPGTRLLVL.

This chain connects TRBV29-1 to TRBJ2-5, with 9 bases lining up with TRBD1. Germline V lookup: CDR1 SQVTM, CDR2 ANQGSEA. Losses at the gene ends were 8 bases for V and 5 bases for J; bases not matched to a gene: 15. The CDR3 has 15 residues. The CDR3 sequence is CSSPRGQGNRETQYF. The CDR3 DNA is TGCAGCTCCCCCCGGGGACAGGGTAATCGCGAGACCCAGTACTTC.

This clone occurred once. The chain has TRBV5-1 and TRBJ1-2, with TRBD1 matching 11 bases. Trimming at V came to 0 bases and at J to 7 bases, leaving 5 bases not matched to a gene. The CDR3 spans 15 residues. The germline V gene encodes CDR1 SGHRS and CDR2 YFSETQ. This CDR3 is CASSLDGQGAIGYTF. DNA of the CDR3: TGCGCCAGCAGCTTGGATGGACAGGGGGCCATTGGCTACACCTTC.

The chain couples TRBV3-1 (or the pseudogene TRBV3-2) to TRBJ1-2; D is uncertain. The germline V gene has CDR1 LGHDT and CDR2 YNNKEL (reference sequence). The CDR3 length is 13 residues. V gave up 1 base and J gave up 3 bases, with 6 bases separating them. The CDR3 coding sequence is TGTGCCAGCAGCCAAGGCGGATACTATGGCTACACCTTC. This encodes CASSQGGYYGYTF.

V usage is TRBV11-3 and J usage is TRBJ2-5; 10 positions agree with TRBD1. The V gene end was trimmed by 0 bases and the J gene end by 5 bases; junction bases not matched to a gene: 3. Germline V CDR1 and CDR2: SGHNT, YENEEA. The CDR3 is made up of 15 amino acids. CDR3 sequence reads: CASSLDGGQGETQYF. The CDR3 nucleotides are TGTGCCAGCAGCTTAGATGGGGGACAGGGGGAGACCCAGTACTTC.

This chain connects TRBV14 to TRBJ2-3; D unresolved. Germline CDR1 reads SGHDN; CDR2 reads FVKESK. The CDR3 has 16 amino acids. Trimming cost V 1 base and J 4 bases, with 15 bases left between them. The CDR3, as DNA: TGTGCCAGCAGCCAAGGCCCCAGTCCAGAGGCAGATACGCAGTATTTT. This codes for CASSQGPSPEADTQYF.

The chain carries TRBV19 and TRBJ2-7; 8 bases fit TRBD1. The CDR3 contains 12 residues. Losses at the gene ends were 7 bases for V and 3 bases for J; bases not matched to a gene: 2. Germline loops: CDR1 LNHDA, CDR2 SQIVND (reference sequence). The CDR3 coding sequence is TGTGCCAGTACACAGGGGGACTACGAGCAGTACTTC. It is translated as CASTQGDYEQYF.

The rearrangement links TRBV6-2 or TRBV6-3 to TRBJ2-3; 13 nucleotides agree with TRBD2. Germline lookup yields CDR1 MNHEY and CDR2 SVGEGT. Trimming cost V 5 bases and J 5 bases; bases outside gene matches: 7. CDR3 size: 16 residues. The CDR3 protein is CASSPRRTSGGDTQYF. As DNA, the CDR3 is TGTGCCAGCAGTCCACGAAGGACTAGCGGGGGAGATACGCAGTATTTT.

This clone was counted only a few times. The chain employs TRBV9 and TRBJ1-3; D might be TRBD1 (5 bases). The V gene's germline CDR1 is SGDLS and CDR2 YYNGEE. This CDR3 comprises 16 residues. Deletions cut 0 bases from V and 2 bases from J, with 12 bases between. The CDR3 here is CASSVGVRAAGNTIYF. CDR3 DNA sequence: TGTGCCAGCAGCGTAGGTGTCAGGGCAGCTGGAAACACCATATATTTT.